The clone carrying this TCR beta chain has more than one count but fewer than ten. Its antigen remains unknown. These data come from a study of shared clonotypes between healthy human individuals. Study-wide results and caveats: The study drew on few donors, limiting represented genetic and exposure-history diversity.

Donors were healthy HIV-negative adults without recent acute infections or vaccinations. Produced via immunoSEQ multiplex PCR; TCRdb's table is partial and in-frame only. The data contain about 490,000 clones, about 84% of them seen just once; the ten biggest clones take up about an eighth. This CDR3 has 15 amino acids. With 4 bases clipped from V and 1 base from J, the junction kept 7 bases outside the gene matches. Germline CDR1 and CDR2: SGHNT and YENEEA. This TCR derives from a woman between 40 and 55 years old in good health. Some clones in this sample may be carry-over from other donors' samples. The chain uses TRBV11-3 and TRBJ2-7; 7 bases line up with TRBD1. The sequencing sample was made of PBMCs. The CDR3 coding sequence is TGTGCCAGCAGCTCCGGACAGGACTTATCCTACGAGCAGTACTTC. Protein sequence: CASSSGQDLSYEQYF.